This T cell receptor beta chain stems from a study of T cells after posttransplantation cyclophosphamide. Broader study findings: Later post-transplant blood repertoires were often dominated by donor CD8+ memory clones.

Cells defined as naive were viable CD3+CD4+ or CD3+CD8+ and CCR7+CD45RA+CD45RO-CD95-CD27+CD28+. Libraries were prepared by immunoSEQ multiplex PCR; TCRdb keeps only in-frame clonotypes and omits some of them. The profile shows around 20,000 clones, almost 99% of them singletons. CDR1 and CDR2 from the germline V gene are MNHEY and SVGAGI. Trimming cost V 0 bases and J 4 bases; bases outside gene matches: 1. This CDR3 spans 14 amino acids. Concerning this clone: Its antigen remains unknown.

The chain carries TRBV6-5 and TRBJ2-7; 9 nucleotides line up with TRBD1. The sample comprised naive CD4+ T cells sorted from PBMCs. This receptor was identified in a man aged 40-49 years in good health, CMV-negative, and a related stem cell transplant donor. The CDR3 DNA follows: TGTGCCAGCAGTTACTCGGACAGGGGATACGAGCAGTACTTC. Residues: CASSYSDRGYEQYF.